These 24 T cell receptor beta chains share one sample of origin, sequenced in a study of OX40 agonist ivuxolimab in advanced cancers. This table comes from immunoSEQ multiplex PCR, and its TCRdb copy is limited to in-frame clones, with some not included. The sample includes about 68,000 clones, approximately 86% of them seen just once. The sample consisted of CD4+ or CD8+ T cells sorted from blood, taken in a trial of the OX40 agonist ivuxolimab. The receptors derive from an adult with an advanced solid tumor such as melanoma, head and neck, liver or kidney cancer.

The rearrangement links TRBV9 to TRBJ2-3; no firm D call. The CDR3 sequence is 19 residues long. V lost 0 bases and J 2 bases, leaving 22 bases between the germline ends. Germline values: CDR1 SGDLS, CDR2 YYNGEE. The CDR3: CASSVGDGSGLPFTDTQYF. The CDR3 bases are TGTGCCAGCAGCGTAGGTGACGGCAGTGGGTTACCCTTCACAGATACGCAGTATTTT.

This chain connects TRBV5-6 to TRBJ1-6; 9 nucleotides align to TRBD1. Germline assignment: CDR1 SGHDT and CDR2 YYEEEE. The CDR3 has 15 amino acids. The V gene end was trimmed by 2 bases and the J gene end by 8 bases; junction bases not matched to a gene: 5. The CDR3 here is CASSLRTGDYSPLHF. CDR3 DNA sequence: TGTGCCAGCAGCTTACGGACAGGGGATTATTCACCCCTCCACTTT. The whole variable domain, remainder taken from reference TRBV5-6 and TRBJ1-6, is DAGVTQSPTHLIKTRGQQVTLRCSPKSGHDTVSWYQQALGQGPQFIFQYYEEEERQRGNFPDRFSGHQFPNYSSELNVNALLLGDSALYLCASSLRTGDYSPLHFGNGTRLTVT.

The rearrangement links TRBV6-5 to TRBJ2-7; D is unclear. Trimming left V 2 bases short and J 0 bases short, with 8 bases between. The CDR3 is made up of 14 amino acids. Germline V CDR1 and CDR2: MNHEY, SVGAGI. CDR3: CASSYRPGSYEQYF. CDR3 bases: TGTGCCAGCAGTTACCGTCCAGGCTCCTACGAGCAGTACTTC.

The gene calls are TRBV6-1 and TRBJ1-2; 7 bases fit TRBD1. Trimming took 4 bases from V and 5 from J; bases not matched to a gene: 10. Germline V CDR1 and CDR2: MNHNS, SASEGT. The CDR3 sequence is 15 residues long. The CDR3 region is CASSVPTGQFYGYTF. The CDR3 coding sequence is TGTGCCAGCAGTGTTCCCACGGGACAGTTTTATGGCTACACCTTC.

The genes are TRBV7-3 and TRBJ2-1; 11 bases map to TRBD2. V was clipped by 2 bases and J by 1 base; unmatched bases: 10. CDR1 is SGHTA, CDR2 FQGTGA, per germline. CDR3 length: 19 amino acids. The CDR3: CASSLRGSGREESYNEQFF. DNA of the CDR3: TGTGCCAGCAGCTTACGGGGTAGCGGGAGGGAAGAGTCCTACAATGAGCAGTTCTTC.

This clone was recorded only once. The chain carries TRBV7-2 and TRBJ2-3; TRBD2 matches 10 bases. The CDR3 extends over 15 amino acids. CDR1 is SGHTA and CDR2 is FQGNSA in the germline V gene. Germline trimming cut 1 base from V and 8 bases from J; bases unmatched to any gene: 6. The chain's CDR3 is CASSLESLAGVTQYF. The CDR3 bases are TGTGCCAGCAGCTTAGAATCGCTAGCGGGGGTTACGCAGTATTTT.

Turning to this clone: One end of the junction varies from germline; a read error may be responsible. The chain employs TRBV27 and TRBJ2-5; the match to TRBD2 covers 11 bases. This CDR3 contains 17 residues. Germline-derived CDR1 and CDR2 are MNHEY and SMNVEV (reference sequence). For the CDR3, the DNA is TGTGCCCGCAGTTTATTACCTAGCGGGAGGCCGAAAGAGACCCAGTACTTC. It yields the protein CARSLLPSGRPKETQYF.

This clone is a singleton in its sample. The chain is built from TRBV7-2 and TRBJ2-7; D unresolved. V dropped 1 base and J dropped 3 bases, with 7 bases sitting between them. This CDR3 has 13 amino acids. Germline CDR1 reads SGHTA; CDR2 reads FQGNSA. As DNA, the CDR3 is TGTGCCAGCAGCTTAGTAAGTGGCTACGAGCAGTACTTC. Translated: CASSLVSGYEQYF.

The CDR3 reads CASGELGEQFF. As DNA, the CDR3 is TGCGCCAGCGGTGAGCTGGGTGAGCAGTTCTTC. The rearrangement uses TRBV5-1 and TRBJ2-1, with unresolved D. CDR1 and CDR2 from the germline V gene are SGHRS and YFSETQ. The length of the CDR3 is 11 residues. V shed 7 bases and J shed 9 bases, with 11 bases lying between them.

In its sample, this clone was seen a few times. This chain connects TRBV5-4 to TRBJ1-4; D remains unclear. Germline V gives CDR1 SGHNT, CDR2 YYREEE (reference sequence). This CDR3 region has 13 residues. V was clipped by 2 bases and J by 5 bases, with 7 bases between them. The CDR3: CASSFGINEKLFF. As DNA, the CDR3 is TGTGCCAGCAGCTTCGGGATAAATGAAAAACTGTTTTTT.

The chain combines TRBV18 with TRBJ2-7; D perhaps matches TRBD2 (5 bases). V gave up 3 bases and J gave up 3 bases, with 21 bases separating them. CDR1 KGHSH and CDR2 LQKENI come from the germline V gene. This CDR3 comprises 17 residues. As DNA, the CDR3 is TGTGCCAGCTCACCTCCGGGCTCTTGGTCGGGGTTCTACGAGCAGTACTTC. Its protein product is CASSPPGSWSGFYEQYF.

The table lists this clone with a few counts. The chain employs TRBV7-9 and TRBJ2-7; D is ambiguous. Germline-derived CDR1 and CDR2 are SEHNR and FQNEAQ (reference sequence). Trimming took off 0 bases at V and 5 bases at J, with 5 bases between the two ends. This CDR3 has 12 amino acids. The CDR3 is CASSLAWDEQYF. DNA for the CDR3: TGTGCCAGCAGCTTAGCGTGGGACGAGCAGTACTTC.

The genes are TRBV7-9 and TRBJ2-7, with D perhaps matching TRBD1 (7 bases). The length of the CDR3 is 14 residues. Trimming stripped 5 bases from V and 3 bases from J, with 14 bases between. In germline, CDR1 is SEHNR, CDR2 FQNEAQ (reference sequence). Here the CDR3 reads CASSLRQGLYEQYF. In DNA form, the CDR3 reads TGTGCCAGCAGCCTCCGACAGGGACTCTACGAGCAGTACTTC. The full variable domain, completed using reference TRBV7-9 and TRBJ2-7, is DTGVSQNPRHKITKRGQNVTFRCDPISEHNRLYWYRQTLGQGPEFLTYFQNEAQLEKSRLLSDRFSAERPKGSFSTLEIQRTEQGDSAMYLCASSLRQGLYEQYFGPGTRLTVT.

This sequence joins TRBV5-6 and TRBJ1-1; 8 bases align to TRBD1. The CDR3 runs 15 residues. The germline V gene encodes CDR1 SGHDT and CDR2 YYEEEE. V was clipped by 2 bases and J by 3 bases; unmatched bases: 6. The CDR3 loop reads CASSLTGGLDTEAFF. In nucleotides, the CDR3 is TGTGCCAGCAGCTTAACAGGGGGATTAGACACTGAAGCTTTCTTT.

The rearrangement joins TRBV11-2 to TRBJ2-5, with D maybe TRBD2 (5 bases). The CDR3 contains 13 residues. Germline CDR1 is SGHAT and CDR2 is FQNNGV. The V gene lost 7 bases and the J gene lost 4 bases, with 13 bases spanning the gap. The CDR3 DNA follows: TGTGCCAGCACCTCACTAGTAAGAGAGACCCAGTACTTC. Protein sequence: CASTSLVRETQYF. The full variable domain, rest sourced from reference TRBV11-2 and TRBJ2-5, is EAGVAQSPRYKIIEKRQSVAFWCNPISGHATLYWYQQILGQGPKLLIQFQNNGVVDDSQLPKDRFSAERLKGVDSTLKIQPAKLEDSAVYLCASTSLVRETQYFGPGTRLLVL.

The CDR3 loop reads CASSSQRSAEAFF. CDR3 nucleotides: TGTGCCAGCAGCTCTCAAAGGAGTGCTGAAGCTTTCTTT. V usage is TRBV7-8 and J usage is TRBJ1-1; D is ambiguous. Germline CDR1 reads SGHVS; CDR2 reads FQNEAQ. The CDR3 is 13 residues long. V was clipped by 4 bases and J by 6 bases, with 12 bases between them.

The chain uses TRBV29-1 and TRBJ1-1; D gene unclear. The CDR3 has 13 amino acids. The V and J ends lost 4 bases and 1 base respectively, with 10 bases between them. The germline V gene has CDR1 SQVTM and CDR2 ANQGSEA. In nucleotides, the CDR3 is TGCAGCGTTGTTGGTTGGCAGAACACTGAAGCTTTCTTT. Protein product: CSVVGWQNTEAFF.

This clone was seen a handful of times. This chain connects TRBV10-1 to TRBJ1-5; D gene ambiguous. The CDR3 runs to 13 residues. Germline values: CDR1 WNHNN, CDR2 SYGVQD (reference sequence). The V and J ends lost 0 bases and 9 bases respectively, with 9 bases between them. CDR3 DNA: TGCGCCAGCAGTGAGTCGGGAACGGGGCCCCAGCATTTT. Its translation: CASSESGTGPQHF.

V and J are TRBV9 and TRBJ1-1; D possibly corresponds to TRBD1 (6 bases). This CDR3 has 14 residues. Between the trimmed V and J ends, which lost 4 bases and 1 base, there was a span of 11 bases. Germline V CDR1 and CDR2: SGDLS, YYNGEE. DNA for the CDR3: TGTGCCAGCAGCAGCGGGGGCGGGAACACTGAAGCTTTCTTT. As protein: CASSSGGGNTEAFF.

The chain has TRBV9 and TRBJ2-3; 7 bases agree with TRBD1. CDR1 and CDR2 from the germline V gene are SGDLS and YYNGEE. J was trimmed by 4 bases and V by 3 bases; bases with no gene match: 5. This CDR3 region has 14 residues. In nucleotides, the CDR3 is TGTGCCAGCAGCGAGGGGGCCTGGGCAGATACGCAGTATTTT. This sequence encodes CASSEGAWADTQYF. Full variable domain (rest looked up from reference TRBV9 and TRBJ2-3): DSGVTQTPKHLITATGQRVTLRCSPRSGDLSVYWYQQSLDQGLQFLIQYYNGEERAKGNILERFSAQQFPDLHSELNLSSLELGDSALYFCASSEGAWADTQYFGPGTRLTVL.

The chain is built from TRBV19 and TRBJ2-1, with TRBD2 matching over 13 bases. The CDR3 has 18 residues. V shed 5 bases, J shed 1 base, and the junction held 8 bases outside the gene matches. Per the germline V gene, CDR1 is LNHDA and CDR2 is SQIVND (reference sequence). CDR3 in DNA: TGTGCCAGTAGTCCCTGGACTAGCGGGAGCGCTTCCTACAATGAGCAGTTCTTC. It is translated as CASSPWTSGSASYNEQFF.

This chain joins TRBV10-3 and TRBJ1-2; D perhaps matches TRBD1 (6 bases). CDR1 is ENHRY, CDR2 SYGVKD, per germline. The CDR3 consists of 13 residues. The V end was cut by 3 bases, the J end by 4 bases, with 9 bases between. CDR3 amino acids: CAISDGTTYGYTF. Here the CDR3 DNA reads TGTGCCATCAGTGACGGGACAACCTATGGCTACACCTTC.

This clone came up a few times. The chain links TRBV2 to TRBJ1-5; possible D gene TRBD1, 5 bases. V was pared by 4 bases and J by 7 bases, with 11 bases between. Germline assignment: CDR1 SNHLY and CDR2 FYNNEI. The CDR3 is 13 residues long. The CDR3 DNA reads as TGTGCCAGCAGTGGGGGGGTCGGGCAGCCCCAGCATTTT. It translates to CASSGGVGQPQHF.

The J gene is TRBJ2-5, the V gene TRBV19, with TRBD1 matching over 10 bases. With V trimmed by 4 bases and J by 5 bases, 4 bases remained unmatched. The CDR3 is made up of 14 amino acids. Germline assignment: CDR1 LNHDA and CDR2 SQIVND (reference sequence). The chain's CDR3 is CASSRTGGSETQYF. The CDR3 nucleotides read TGTGCCAGTAGTAGGACAGGGGGAAGTGAGACCCAGTACTTC.